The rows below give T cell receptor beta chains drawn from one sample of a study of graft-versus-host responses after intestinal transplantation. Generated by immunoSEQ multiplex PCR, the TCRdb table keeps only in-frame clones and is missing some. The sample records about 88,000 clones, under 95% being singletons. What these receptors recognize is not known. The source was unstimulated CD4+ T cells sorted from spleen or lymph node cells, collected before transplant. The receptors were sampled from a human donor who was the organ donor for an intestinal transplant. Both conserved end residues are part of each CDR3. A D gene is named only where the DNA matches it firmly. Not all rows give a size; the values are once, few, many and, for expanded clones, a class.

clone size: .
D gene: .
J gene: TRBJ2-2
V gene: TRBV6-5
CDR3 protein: CASSWEDRSTGELFF
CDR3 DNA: TGTGCCAGCAGTTGGGAGGACAGGAGTACCGGGGAGCTGTTTTTT

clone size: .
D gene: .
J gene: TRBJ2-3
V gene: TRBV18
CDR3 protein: CASSPLPRTAGESTDTQYF
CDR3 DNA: TGTGCCAGCTCACCCCTTCCTCGGACAGCCGGGGAGTCCACAGATACGCAGTATTTT

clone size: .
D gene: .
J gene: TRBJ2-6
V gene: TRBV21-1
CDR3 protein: CASSQMTRMGSGANVLTF
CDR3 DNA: TGTGCCAGCAGCCAAATGACACGGATGGGCTCTGGGGCCAACGTCCTGACTTTC

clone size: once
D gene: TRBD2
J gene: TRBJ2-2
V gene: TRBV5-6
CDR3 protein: CASSLGLAANTGELFF
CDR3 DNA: TGTGCCAGCAGCTTGGGACTAGCGGCGAACACCGGGGAGCTGTTTTTT

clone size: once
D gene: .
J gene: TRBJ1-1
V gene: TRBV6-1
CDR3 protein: CASSRGAGEAFF
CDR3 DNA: TGTGCCAGCAGTCGGGGGGCGGGGGAAGCTTTCTTT

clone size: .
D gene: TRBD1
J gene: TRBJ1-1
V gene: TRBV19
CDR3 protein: CASRQLRTGRTEAFF
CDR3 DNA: TGTGCCAGTCGACAGCTTCGGACAGGGCGGACTGAAGCTTTCTTT

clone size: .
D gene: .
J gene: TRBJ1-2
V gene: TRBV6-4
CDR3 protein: CVSSDGADSYGYTF
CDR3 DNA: TGTGTCAGCAGTGACGGGGCAGATTCGTATGGCTACACCTTC

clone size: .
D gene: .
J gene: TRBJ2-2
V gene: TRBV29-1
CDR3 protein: CSAPAGPNTGELFF
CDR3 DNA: TGCAGCGCCCCAGCAGGCCCGAACACCGGGGAGCTGTTTTTT

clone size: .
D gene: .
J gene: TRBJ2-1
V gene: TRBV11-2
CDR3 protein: CASRQTGTQEREQFF
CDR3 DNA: TGTGCCAGCAGACAAACCGGGACTCAGGAACGGGAGCAGTTCTTC

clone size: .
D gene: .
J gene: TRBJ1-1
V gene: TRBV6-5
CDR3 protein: CASRTPPGNEAFF
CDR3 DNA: TGTGCCAGCAGGACTCCCCCGGGGAATGAAGCTTTCTTT

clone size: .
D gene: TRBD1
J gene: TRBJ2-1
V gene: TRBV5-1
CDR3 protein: CASSKGGQGREQFF
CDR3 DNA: TGCGCCAGCTCAAAGGGGGGACAGGGACGTGAGCAGTTCTTC

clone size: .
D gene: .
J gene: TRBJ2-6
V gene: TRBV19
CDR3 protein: CASSKRHSGANVLTF
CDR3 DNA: TGTGCCAGTAGTAAAAGACACTCTGGGGCCAACGTCCTGACTTTC

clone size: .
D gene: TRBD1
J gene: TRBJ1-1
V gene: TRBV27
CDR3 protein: CASSLGPNRQGYNTEAFF
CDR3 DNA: TGTGCCAGCAGTTTAGGGCCTAATAGACAGGGGTACAACACTGAAGCTTTCTTT

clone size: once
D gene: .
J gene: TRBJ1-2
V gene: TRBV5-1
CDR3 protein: CASSLAGGSNYGYTF
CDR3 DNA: TGCGCCAGCAGCTTGGCCGGGGGTTCGAACTATGGCTACACCTTC

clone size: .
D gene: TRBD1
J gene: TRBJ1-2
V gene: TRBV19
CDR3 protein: CASSVTGFGYTF
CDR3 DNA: TGTGCCAGTAGTGTGACAGGGTTTGGCTACACCTTC

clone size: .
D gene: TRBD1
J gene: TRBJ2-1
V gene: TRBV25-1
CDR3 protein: CASSGTGGVEQFF
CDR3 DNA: TGTGCCAGCAGTGGGACAGGGGGCGTAGAGCAGTTCTTC

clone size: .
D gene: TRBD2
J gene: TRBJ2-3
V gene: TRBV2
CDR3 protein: CASRELAGGRWSTQYF
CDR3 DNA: TGTGCCAGCAGGGAGCTCGCGGGGGGCCGTTGGAGTACGCAGTATTTT

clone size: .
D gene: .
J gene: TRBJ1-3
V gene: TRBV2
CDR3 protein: CASTPLSRNTIYF
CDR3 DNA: TGTGCCAGCACTCCGTTATCTCGAAACACCATATATTTT

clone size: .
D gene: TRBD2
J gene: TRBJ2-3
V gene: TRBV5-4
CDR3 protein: CASSSGTSGTDTQYF
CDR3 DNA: TGTGCCAGCAGCTCCGGGACTAGCGGAACAGATACGCAGTATTTT

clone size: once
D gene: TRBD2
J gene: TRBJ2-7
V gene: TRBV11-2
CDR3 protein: CASSSGLARAYEQYF
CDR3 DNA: TGTGCCAGCAGCTCTGGACTAGCGAGGGCCTACGAGCAGTACTTC

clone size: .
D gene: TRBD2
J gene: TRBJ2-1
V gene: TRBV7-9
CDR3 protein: CASSLDGRPGGEQFF
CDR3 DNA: TGTGCCAGCAGCTTAGACGGGAGGCCGGGCGGTGAGCAGTTCTTC

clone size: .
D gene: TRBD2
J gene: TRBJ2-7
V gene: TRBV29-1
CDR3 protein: CSAGTSGISYEQYF
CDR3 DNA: TGCAGCGCTGGGACTAGCGGGATCTCCTACGAGCAGTACTTC

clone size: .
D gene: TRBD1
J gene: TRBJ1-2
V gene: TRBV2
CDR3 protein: CASSGTGYGYTF
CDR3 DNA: TGTGCCAGCTCCGGGACAGGCTATGGCTACACCTTC

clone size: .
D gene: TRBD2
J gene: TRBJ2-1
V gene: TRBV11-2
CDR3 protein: CASSLDGLAGREPFF
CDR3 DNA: TGTGCCAGCAGCTTAGATGGACTAGCGGGACGGGAGCCCTTCTTC

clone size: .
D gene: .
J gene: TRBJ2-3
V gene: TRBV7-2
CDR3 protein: CASQNLPGLGADTQYF
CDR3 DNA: TGTGCCAGCCAAAACCTACCGGGACTCGGAGCAGATACGCAGTATTTT

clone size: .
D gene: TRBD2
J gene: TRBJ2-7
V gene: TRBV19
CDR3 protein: CASRLTPGTSGGEQYF
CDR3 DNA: TGTGCCAGTAGACTTACCCCCGGGACTAGCGGGGGCGAGCAGTACTTC

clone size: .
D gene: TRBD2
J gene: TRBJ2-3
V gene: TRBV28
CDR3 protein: CASSSGGRVTDTQYF
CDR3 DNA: TGTGCCAGCAGTTCGGGCGGGAGAGTCACAGATACGCAGTATTTT